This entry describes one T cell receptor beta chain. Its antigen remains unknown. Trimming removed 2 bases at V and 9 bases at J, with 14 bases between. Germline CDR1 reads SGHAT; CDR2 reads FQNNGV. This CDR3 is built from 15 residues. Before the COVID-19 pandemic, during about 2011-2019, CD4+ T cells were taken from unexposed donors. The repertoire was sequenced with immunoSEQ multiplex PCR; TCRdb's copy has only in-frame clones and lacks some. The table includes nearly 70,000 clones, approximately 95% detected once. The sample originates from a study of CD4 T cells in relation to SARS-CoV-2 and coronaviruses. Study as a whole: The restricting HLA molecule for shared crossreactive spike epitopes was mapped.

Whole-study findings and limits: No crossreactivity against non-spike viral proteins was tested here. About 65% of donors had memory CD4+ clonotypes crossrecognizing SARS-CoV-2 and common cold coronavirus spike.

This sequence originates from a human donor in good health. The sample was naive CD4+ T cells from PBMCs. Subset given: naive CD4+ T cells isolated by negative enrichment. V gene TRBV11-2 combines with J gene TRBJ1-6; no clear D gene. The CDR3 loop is CASSLRYNRGSPLHF. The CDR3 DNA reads TGTGCCAGCAGCTTAAGGTACAATAGAGGTTCACCCCTCCACTTT. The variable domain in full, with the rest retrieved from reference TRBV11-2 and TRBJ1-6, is EAGVAQSPRYKIIEKRQSVAFWCNPISGHATLYWYQQILGQGPKLLIQFQNNGVVDDSQLPKDRFSAERLKGVDSTLKIQPAKLEDSAVYLCASSLRYNRGSPLHFGNGTRLTVT.